This TCR beta chain stems from a study of cytotoxic CD8 clonotypes in ibrutinib-treated CLL. This CDR3 is built from 12 residues. From germline, CDR1 is LGHNA and CDR2 YNFKEQ. With 3 bases removed from V and 4 bases from J, the gap between germline ends came to 4 bases. Assay used: immunoSEQ multiplex PCR; TCRdb lists only in-frame clones, some missing. The profile covers about 92,000 clones, with approximately 77% appearing a single time and around 25% taken by the ten largest. Specimen: PBMCs, collected after 24 months of ibrutinib treatment. This clonotype was sampled from a human donor with chronic lymphocytic leukemia. The chain employs TRBV4-2 and TRBJ1-5; D not certain. DNA for the CDR3: TGTGCCAGCAGCCATGAAAATCAGCCCCAGCATTTT. As protein: CASSHENQPQHF.